The 18 T cell receptor beta chains below come from one sample, sequenced in a study of blood T cell repertoires in COVID-19. Profiling relied on immunoSEQ multiplex PCR, and the TCRdb table lists in-frame clones only, not all of them. The profile covers around 420,000 clones, with 88% appearing a single time and about 2.1% taken by the ten largest. The sample consisted of PBMCs or T cells enriched from blood (not recorded which). These receptors all stem from a woman aged 40 to 50 with acute COVID-19.

The J gene is TRBJ2-1, the V gene TRBV5-1; a weak D match, TRBD2 (5 bases). CDR3 size: 16 residues. Trimming shortened V by 4 bases and J by 0 bases, and 14 bases separated the two germline ends. CDR1 and CDR2 (germline): SGHRS, YFSETQ. This CDR3 is CASSRAADSSYNEQFF. In nucleotides, the CDR3 is TGCGCCAGCAGCCGAGCGGCTGATAGCTCCTACAATGAGCAGTTCTTC.

Written as DNA, the CDR3 is TGTGCCAGCAGTACCTCTGACAGGGTAGGCGGGTATGGCTACACCTTC. Its protein is CASSTSDRVGGYGYTF. This chain connects TRBV27 to TRBJ1-2; TRBD1 agrees at 7 bases. CDR3 length: 16 amino acids. The V gene's germline CDR1 is MNHEY and CDR2 SMNVEV (reference sequence). V trimming: 5 bases; J trimming: 5 bases; junction bases outside the gene matches: 14.

The rearrangement joins TRBV11-2 to TRBJ1-5; D might be TRBD1 (5 bases). CDR3 length equals 18 residues. V was cut by 1 base and J by 6 bases, with 22 bases left in between. Looked up from germline, CDR1 is SGHAT and CDR2 is FQNNGV. The CDR3 DNA follows: TGTGCCAGCAGCTTAGTAGGAAGCAAGAGGGGCGGGATTCAGCCCCAGCATTTT. Translating it yields CASSLVGSKRGGIQPQHF. Variable domain in full (rest from reference TRBV11-2 and TRBJ1-5): EAGVAQSPRYKIIEKRQSVAFWCNPISGHATLYWYQQILGQGPKLLIQFQNNGVVDDSQLPKDRFSAERLKGVDSTLKIQPAKLEDSAVYLCASSLVGSKRGGIQPQHFGDGTRLSIL.

This clone was seen more than once but under ten times. The gene calls are TRBV7-6 and TRBJ1-4; no clear D. Trimming took 0 bases from V and 3 from J, leaving 17 bases between them. Germline CDR1 is SGHVS and CDR2 is FNYEAQ. The CDR3 covers 18 residues. Written as DNA, the CDR3 is TGTGCCAGCAGCTTAGCGGTTCGGAGGGCCGGACCTAATGAAAAACTGTTTTTT. It encodes CASSLAVRRAGPNEKLFF.

The J gene is TRBJ1-3, the V gene TRBV18; D is possibly TRBD1 (6 bases). The germline CDR1 and CDR2 sequences are KGHSH and LQKENI. This CDR3 spans 20 amino acids. The V gene lost 2 bases and the J gene lost 1 base, with 24 bases spanning the gap. CDR3 residues: CASSPWGPDRLIYSGNTIYF. The CDR3 bases are TGTGCCAGCTCACCATGGGGGCCGGACAGACTCATCTATTCTGGAAACACCATATATTTT.

The gene calls are TRBV7-2 and TRBJ1-2, with D perhaps matching TRBD1 (5 bases). Germline assignment: CDR1 SGHTA and CDR2 FQGNSA. Between the trimmed V and J ends, which lost 0 bases and 3 bases, there was a span of 8 bases. There are 14 residues in the CDR3. The CDR3 DNA sequence: TGTGCCAGCAGCTTAGCTGTGACAGACTATGGCTACACCTTC. This sequence encodes CASSLAVTDYGYTF. Using reference TRBV7-2 and TRBJ1-2 for the parts outside the CDR3, the full variable domain is GAGVSQSPSNKVTEKGKDVELRCDPISGHTALYWYRQSLGQGLEFLIYFQGNSAPDKSGLPSDRFSAERTGGSVSTLTIQRTQQEDSAVYLCASSLAVTDYGYTFGSGTRLTVV.

The chain combines TRBV9 with TRBJ2-7; possibly TRBD2 for D (5 bases). The CDR3 is 15 residues long. Germline values: CDR1 SGDLS, CDR2 YYNGEE. V lost 3 bases and J 2 bases, leaving 15 bases between the germline ends. CDR3 sequence (DNA): TGTGCCAGCAGCGCGAGGGATCTCGGTGCCTACGAGCAGTACTTC. Its protein is CASSARDLGAYEQYF.

V is TRBV6-5 and J is TRBJ1-5; 9 positions match TRBD1. CDR3 length: 15 amino acids. Germline V lookup: CDR1 MNHEY, CDR2 SVGAGI. V lost 4 bases, J lost 5 bases, and 6 bases stayed unmatched. For the CDR3, the DNA is TGTGCCAGCAGTTTCGGGACAGGGTGGGATCAGCCCCAGCATTTT. It encodes CASSFGTGWDQPQHF.

V usage is TRBV7-9 and J usage is TRBJ2-2, with TRBD1 matching 7 bases. The CDR3 length is 16 residues. Germline assignment: CDR1 SEHNR and CDR2 FQNEAQ (reference sequence). The ends lost 3 bases at V and 0 bases at J; junction bases unmatched: 4. For the CDR3, the DNA is TGTGCCAGCAGCTTGTCTCAGGGGGCGAACACCGGGGAGCTGTTTTTT. Encoded protein: CASSLSQGANTGELFF.

V and J are TRBV29-1 and TRBJ2-5; D is undetermined. This CDR3 contains 11 residues. V lost 8 bases and J 9 bases, leaving 16 bases between the germline ends. Germline CDR1 reads SQVTM; CDR2 reads ANQGSEA. This CDR3 reads CSLRSASAQYF. The CDR3 nucleotides read TGCAGCTTACGGTCCGCCTCGGCCCAGTACTTC.

The V call is TRBV30, the J call TRBJ1-4; D gene uncertain. Germline loops: CDR1 GTSNPN, CDR2 SVGIG (reference sequence). Trimming removed 4 bases at V and 5 bases at J, with 14 bases between. This CDR3 is built from 14 residues. For the CDR3, the DNA is TGTGCCTGGAACCTTGGGCAGCTAAATGAAAAACTGTTTTTT. Its protein is CAWNLGQLNEKLFF.

The chain joins TRBV6-5 to TRBJ2-7; 7 bases agree with TRBD2. Germline V gives CDR1 MNHEY, CDR2 SVGAGI. The CDR3 is 14 amino acids. After removal of 8 bases from V and 2 bases from J, the junction contained 9 bases not matched to a gene. The CDR3 is CASRPGGRTYEQYF. DNA of the CDR3: TGTGCCAGCCGGCCGGGAGGACGCACCTACGAGCAGTACTTC.

This chain links TRBV27 with TRBJ2-5; D might be TRBD2 (6 bases). Germline CDR1 is MNHEY and CDR2 is SMNVEV (reference sequence). CDR3 length equals 15 residues. V was pared by 8 bases and J by 5 bases, with 21 bases between. This chain's CDR3 is CASGSRFGGMETQYF. The CDR3 region has the DNA TGTGCCAGCGGCTCCCGTTTTGGGGGGATGGAGACCCAGTACTTC.

This chain joins TRBV4-1 and TRBJ2-7; the D gene is possibly TRBD2 (5 bases). Germline CDR1 and CDR2: MGHRA and YSYEKL. The V end was cut by 0 bases, the J end by 3 bases, with 15 bases between. The CDR3 is made up of 16 amino acids. In DNA form, the CDR3 reads TGCGCCAGCAGCCAAGAAGCGGCGGGCTCGTACTACGAGCAGTACTTC. It is translated as CASSQEAAGSYYEQYF.

In nucleotides, the CDR3 is TGTGCCAGCAGGTTAACGGGACTAGGGTCTCAATGGGAGCAGTTCTTC. It codes for CASRLTGLGSQWEQFF. The J gene is TRBJ2-1, the V gene TRBV7-8, with 8 bases identical to TRBD2. Germline V gene sequence: CDR1 SGHVS, CDR2 FQNEAQ. This CDR3 region has 16 residues. The junction had 17 bases not matched to a gene; V was cut back by 6 bases and J by 10 bases. Combining the CDR3 with reference TRBV7-8 and TRBJ2-1 gives the whole variable domain GAGVSQSPRYKVAKRGQDVALRCDPISGHVSLFWYQQALGQGPEFLTYFQNEAQLDKSGLPSDRFFAERPEGSVSTLKIQRTQQEDSAVYLCASRLTGLGSQWEQFFGPGTRLTVL.

This chain connects TRBV7-9 to TRBJ1-5; TRBD1 aligns across 8 bases. The CDR3 is 15 amino acids. Germline-derived CDR1 and CDR2 are SEHNR and FQNEAQ (reference sequence). V trimming: 5 bases; J trimming: 2 bases; junction bases outside the gene matches: 5. CDR3 nucleotides: TGTGCCAGCAGCCCCGGACAGGGCCGCAATCAGCCCCAGCATTTT. Encoded protein: CASSPGQGRNQPQHF. Drawing the rest from reference TRBV7-9 and TRBJ1-5, the complete variable domain is DTGVSQNPRHKITKRGQNVTFRCDPISEHNRLYWYRQTLGQGPEFLTYFQNEAQLEKSRLLSDRFSAERPKGSFSTLEIQRTEQGDSAMYLCASSPGQGRNQPQHFGDGTRLSIL.

The gene calls are TRBV5-4 and TRBJ1-1; 7 bases line up with TRBD1. The CDR3 spans 16 residues. Per the germline V gene, CDR1 is SGHNT and CDR2 is YYREEE (reference sequence). V shed 6 bases and J 0 bases; nucleotides not matched to a gene: 11. The CDR3: CASNSVGQGVNTEAFF. The CDR3 coding sequence is TGTGCCAGCAACTCAGTAGGGCAGGGGGTGAACACTGAAGCTTTCTTT.

The chain joins TRBV29-1 to TRBJ1-1, with 9 bases identical to TRBD1. The V segment lost 3 bases and the J segment 2 bases; nucleotides outside the gene matches: 4. CDR3 length equals 14 residues. Germline assignment: CDR1 SQVTM and CDR2 ANQGSEA. The CDR3 DNA reads TGCAGCGTTGAGGGGGACAGGGCCAACACTGAAGCTTTCTTT. Translating gives CSVEGDRANTEAFF.